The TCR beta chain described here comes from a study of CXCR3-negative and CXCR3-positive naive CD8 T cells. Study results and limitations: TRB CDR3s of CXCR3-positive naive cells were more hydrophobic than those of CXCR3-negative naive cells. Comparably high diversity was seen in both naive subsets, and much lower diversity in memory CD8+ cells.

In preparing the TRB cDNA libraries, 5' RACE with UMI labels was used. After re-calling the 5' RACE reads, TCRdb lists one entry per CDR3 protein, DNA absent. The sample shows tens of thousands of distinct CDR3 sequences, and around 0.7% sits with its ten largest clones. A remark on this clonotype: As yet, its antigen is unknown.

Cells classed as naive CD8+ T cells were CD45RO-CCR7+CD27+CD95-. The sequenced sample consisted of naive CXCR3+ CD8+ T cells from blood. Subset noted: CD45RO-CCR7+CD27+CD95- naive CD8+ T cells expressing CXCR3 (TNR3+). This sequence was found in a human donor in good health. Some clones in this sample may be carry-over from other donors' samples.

The CDR3 sequence: CASRPGQGGSPLHF. This chain connects TRBV6-2 or TRBV6-3 to TRBJ1-6; TCRdb calls TRBD1, which cannot be checked without DNA. The CDR3 spans 14 residues. Germline CDR1 is MNHEY and CDR2 is SVGEGT.